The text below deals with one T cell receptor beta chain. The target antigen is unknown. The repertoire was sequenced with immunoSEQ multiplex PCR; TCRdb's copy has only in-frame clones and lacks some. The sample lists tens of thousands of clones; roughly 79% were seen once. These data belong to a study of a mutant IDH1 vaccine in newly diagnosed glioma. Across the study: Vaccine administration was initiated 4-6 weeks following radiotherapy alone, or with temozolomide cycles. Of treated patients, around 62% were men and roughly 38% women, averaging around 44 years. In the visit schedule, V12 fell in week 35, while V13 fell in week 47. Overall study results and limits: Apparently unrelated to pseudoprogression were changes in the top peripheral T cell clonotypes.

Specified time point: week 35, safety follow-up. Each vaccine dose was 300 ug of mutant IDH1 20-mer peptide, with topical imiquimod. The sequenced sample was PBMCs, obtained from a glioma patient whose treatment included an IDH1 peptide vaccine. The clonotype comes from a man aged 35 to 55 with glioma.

CDR3 residues: CASSYGQASTTLHF. The CDR3 DNA reads as TGTGCCAGCAGTTATGGACAGGCGAGCACAACCCTCCACTTT. This chain links TRBV6-5 with TRBJ1-6; 7 bases match TRBD1. The CDR3 contains 14 residues. Germline V gene data show CDR1 as MNHEY and CDR2 as SVGAGI. V dropped 3 bases and J dropped 14; count of bases not matched to a gene: 10.